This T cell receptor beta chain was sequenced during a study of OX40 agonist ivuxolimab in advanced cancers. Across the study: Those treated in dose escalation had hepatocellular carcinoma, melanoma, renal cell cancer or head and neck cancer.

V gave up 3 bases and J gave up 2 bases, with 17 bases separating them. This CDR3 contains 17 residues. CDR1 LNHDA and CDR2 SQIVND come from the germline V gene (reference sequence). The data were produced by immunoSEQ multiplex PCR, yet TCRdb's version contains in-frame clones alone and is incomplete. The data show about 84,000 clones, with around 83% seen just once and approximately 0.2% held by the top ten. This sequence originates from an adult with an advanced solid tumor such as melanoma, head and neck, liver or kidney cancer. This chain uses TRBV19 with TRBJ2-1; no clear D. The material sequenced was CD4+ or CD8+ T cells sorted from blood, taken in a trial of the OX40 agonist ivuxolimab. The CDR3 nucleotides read TGTGCCAGTAGTATGTTGGGGTCGCAGGCCCCCTACAATGAGCAGTTCTTC. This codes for CASSMLGSQAPYNEQFF.